This TCR beta chain was retrieved from a study of cytomegalovirus exposure and HLA in healthy donors. A note on this clone: Its antigen is unknown.

Among the donors, all were healthy bone marrow donors. Whereas donors were nominally healthy upon sampling, unrecorded immune exposures were probable. Germline CDR1 is MNHNS and CDR2 is SASEGT. The length of the CDR3 is 13 residues. The V end was cut by 10 bases, the J end by 8 bases, with 20 bases between. PCR employed 60 Vbeta and 13 Jbeta primers. Method: immunoSEQ multiplex PCR; TCRdb's copy keeps in-frame clones and lacks some. The table includes roughly 230,000 clones, about 93% detected once. Broader study findings: Cytomegalovirus-associated TCR beta chains were listed, numbering 150 to 200. TCR sequences were mostly rare, though some public TCRs occurred in many donors.

The sequence derives from a girl aged 2 to 10 in good health and CMV-seronegative. Material for sequencing was PBMCs. The chain is built from TRBV6-1 and TRBJ1-2; D is unresolved. Here the CDR3 DNA reads TGTGCCACCGCCATCGACGGAATCAGGGGCTACACCTTC. As protein: CATAIDGIRGYTF.